The 7 T cell receptor beta chains presented below share a single source sample, sequenced in a study of cytomegalovirus exposure and HLA in healthy donors. The PCR used 60 Vbeta and 13 Jbeta primers. Method: immunoSEQ multiplex PCR; TCRdb's copy keeps in-frame clones and lacks some. The profile shows more than 120,000 clones, around 82% of them singletons. The sample comprised PBMCs. The receptors were gathered from a woman between 40 and 55 years old in good health and CMV-seropositive.

This chain links TRBV30 with TRBJ1-6; D is undetermined. The CDR3 totals 15 residues. The V end was cut by 1 base, the J end by 10 bases, with 17 bases between. Germline CDR1 reads GTSNPN; CDR2 reads SVGIG (reference sequence). The CDR3 reads CAWSATGNRPSPLHF. CDR3 DNA: TGTGCCTGGAGTGCCACGGGGAACCGCCCGTCACCCCTCCACTTT.

This chain links TRBV18 with TRBJ2-1; the D is unclear. The CDR3 runs to 13 residues. V gave up 2 bases and J gave up 5 bases, with 7 bases separating them. Germline assignment: CDR1 KGHSH and CDR2 LQKENI. CDR3 bases: TGTGCCAGCTCACCAAACCTAGACAATGAGCAGTTCTTC. Protein product: CASSPNLDNEQFF.

The rearrangement joins TRBV5-6 to TRBJ2-7; TRBD2 is a possible D gene (6 bases). Germline V gene lookup returns CDR1 SGHDT and CDR2 YYEEEE. Trimming removed 0 bases from V and 3 bases from J, with 7 bases in between. This CDR3 comprises 13 residues. Here the CDR3 DNA reads TGTGCCAGCAGCTTGGTCGGGGGCTACGAGCAGTACTTC. This sequence encodes CASSLVGGYEQYF. Based on the CDR3 plus reference TRBV5-6 and TRBJ2-7, the full variable domain is DAGVTQSPTHLIKTRGQQVTLRCSPKSGHDTVSWYQQALGQGPQFIFQYYEEEERQRGNFPDRFSGHQFPNYSSELNVNALLLGDSALYLCASSLVGGYEQYFGPGTRLTVT.

This clone was counted a few times. The chain joins TRBV9 to TRBJ2-2; D perhaps matches TRBD2 (5 bases). CDR1 is SGDLS and CDR2 is YYNGEE in the germline V gene. CDR3 length: 13 residues. The ends were cut back, 3 bases at V and 5 bases at J, with 8 bases in the middle. This CDR3 is CASSESGTGELFF. The CDR3 nucleotides read TGTGCCAGCAGCGAGAGCGGTACCGGGGAGCTGTTTTTT. Supplemented by reference TRBV9 and TRBJ2-2, the full variable domain reads DSGVTQTPKHLITATGQRVTLRCSPRSGDLSVYWYQQSLDQGLQFLIQYYNGEERAKGNILERFSAQQFPDLHSELNLSSLELGDSALYFCASSESGTGELFFGEGSRLTVL.

The chain uses TRBV28 and TRBJ2-2; 9 bases align to TRBD1. The CDR3 runs 15 residues. J lost 7 bases, V lost 3 bases, and 6 bases had no gene match. Germline CDR1 is MDHEN and CDR2 is SYDVKM. The CDR3 reads CASSFGTGRYGELFF. CDR3 bases: TGTGCCAGCAGTTTCGGGACAGGGCGGTACGGGGAGCTGTTTTTT. Full variable domain (outside the CDR3, taken from reference TRBV28 and TRBJ2-2): DVKVTQSSRYLVKRTGEKVFLECVQDMDHENMFWYRQDPGLGLRLIYFSYDVKMKEKGDIPEGYSVSREKKERFSLILESASTNQTSMYLCASSFGTGRYGELFFGEGSRLTVL.

The chain uses TRBV19 and TRBJ1-1; 9 bases align to TRBD1. Looked up from germline, CDR1 is LNHDA and CDR2 is SQIVND (reference sequence). J gave up 4 bases and V 11 bases, and 5 bases lay outside the gene matches. The length of the CDR3 is 12 residues. The CDR3 sequence is CAVRQGVTEAFF. The CDR3 bases are TGTGCCGTGCGACAGGGGGTCACTGAAGCTTTCTTT.

This chain connects TRBV27 to TRBJ1-5; D uncertain. V was pared by 5 bases and J by 1 base, with 9 bases between. This CDR3 is 14 amino acids long. Germline loops: CDR1 MNHEY, CDR2 SMNVEV (reference sequence). CDR3 residues: CASSPRPSNQPQHF. CDR3 nucleotides: TGTGCCAGCAGTCCCAGGCCGAGCAATCAGCCCCAGCATTTT.